This is a list of T cell receptor beta chains from one sample in a study of cytomegalovirus exposure and HLA in healthy donors. Sequencing was performed with immunoSEQ multiplex PCR; in TCRdb, only in-frame clones are kept and a portion is missing. The table has about 120,000 clones, 76% seen once. Material for sequencing was PBMCs. The receptors derive from a man aged 30-40 years in good health and CMV-seropositive. Each CDR3 is given with its conserved first and last residue. Fields, in order: J gene, clone size, V gene, D gene, CDR3 DNA, CDR3 protein. D genes are given only for firm matches. Some rows have no size entry. The others give once, few or many, or a class for an expanded clone.

J: TRBJ1-6; size: -; V: TRBV7-8; D: -; DNA: TGTGCCAGCAGCCCGCGGGCCTCACCCCTCCACTTT; CDR3: CASSPRASPLHF
J: TRBJ2-7; size: -; V: TRBV28; D: TRBD1; DNA: TGTGCCAGCAGTTTATACAGGGGACCCTACGAGCAGTACTTC; CDR3: CASSLYRGPYEQYF
J: TRBJ2-7; size: -; V: TRBV28; D: -; DNA: TGTGCCAGCCGGACATTCCCTTACGAGCAGTACTTC; CDR3: CASRTFPYEQYF
J: TRBJ1-1; size: few; V: TRBV7-3; D: -; DNA: TGTGCCAGCAGCTTAACCTCGGGGGACACTGAAGCTTTCTTT; CDR3: CASSLTSGDTEAFF
J: TRBJ1-4; size: few; V: TRBV30; D: -; DNA: TGTGCTGGGAGGAGGAGAGATAATGAAAAACTGTTTTTT; CDR3: CAGRRRDNEKLFF
J: TRBJ1-3; size: -; V: TRBV19; D: -; DNA: TGTGCCAGTAACGATCAGTGGGGAAACACCATATATTTT; CDR3: CASNDQWGNTIYF
J: TRBJ2-7; size: -; V: TRBV9; D: -; DNA: TGTGCCAGCAGCGTTAGTTCAGGGTTAACCTACGAGCAGTACTTC; CDR3: CASSVSSGLTYEQYF
J: TRBJ2-2; size: -; V: TRBV7-2; D: -; DNA: TGTGCCAGCAGCTTAGATGTTTGGCAGGTGAACACCGGGGAGCTGTTTTTT; CDR3: CASSLDVWQVNTGELFF
J: TRBJ1-1; size: -; V: TRBV19; D: -; DNA: TGTGCCATCCTGAACAGGGCGGGCACTGAAGCTTTCTTT; CDR3: CAILNRAGTEAFF
J: TRBJ2-5; size: -; V: TRBV2; D: TRBD2; DNA: TGTGCCAGCAGTCGTAGCGGGGGGGAGCAAGAGACCCAGTACTTC; CDR3: CASSRSGGEQETQYF
J: TRBJ1-1; size: -; V: TRBV30; D: -; DNA: TGTGCCTGGAGTGTACCCGGGGGGGCAAACACTGAAGCTTTCTTT; CDR3: CAWSVPGGANTEAFF
J: TRBJ1-3; size: once; V: TRBV5-4; D: -; DNA: TGTGCCAGCAGCTTGGATCAGGGCTCTGGAAACACCATATATTTT; CDR3: CASSLDQGSGNTIYF
J: TRBJ1-1; size: few; V: TRBV6-4; D: TRBD1; DNA: TGTGCCAGCAGTGACTCGGACAGGGGGCCTTTTTGGACTGAAGCTTTCTTT; CDR3: CASSDSDRGPFWTEAFF
J: TRBJ1-1; size: -; V: TRBV7-9; D: TRBD1; DNA: TGTGCCAGCAGCTCGACAGGGGGCGACACTGAAGCTTTCTTT; CDR3: CASSSTGGDTEAFF
J: TRBJ2-7; size: once; V: TRBV5-4; D: -; DNA: TGTGCCAGCAGCTTGGGGGAAGGCGGGACAGCCCCCTACGAGCAGTACTTC; CDR3: CASSLGEGGTAPYEQYF
J: TRBJ2-3; size: -; V: TRBV7-3; D: TRBD1; DNA: TGTGCCAGCAGCTTAGGGGTTGGACAGGGGCCAGATACGCAGTATTTT; CDR3: CASSLGVGQGPDTQYF
J: TRBJ2-1; size: few; V: TRBV29-1; D: TRBD1; DNA: TGCAGCGTTGGTACGGGACAGGCCTTCGGCTACAATGAGCAGTTCTTC; CDR3: CSVGTGQAFGYNEQFF
J: TRBJ2-7; size: once; V: TRBV4-3; D: -; DNA: TGCGCCAGCAGCCAAGATCTTGCCTCGTACGAGCAGTACTTC; CDR3: CASSQDLASYEQYF
J: TRBJ1-6; size: -; V: TRBV2; D: -; DNA: TGTGCCAGCAGTGACAGGGGCTATAATTCACCCCTCCACTTT; CDR3: CASSDRGYNSPLHF
J: TRBJ1-5; size: -; V: TRBV28; D: TRBD1; DNA: TGTGCCAGCAGGGGACAGGGACGTGATCAGCCCCAGCATTTT; CDR3: CASRGQGRDQPQHF
J: TRBJ1-6; size: -; V: TRBV28; D: TRBD1; DNA: TGTGCCAGCAGTTTTTTTGGCAGGGGGCGATCACCCCTCCACTTT; CDR3: CASSFFGRGRSPLHF
J: TRBJ2-7; size: -; V: TRBV28; D: -; DNA: TGTGCCAGCAGTTTACCGTTTAGAGACGAGCAGTACTTC; CDR3: CASSLPFRDEQYF
J: TRBJ2-1; size: -; V: TRBV7-9; D: TRBD2; DNA: TGTGCCAGCAGCTTAGGTCCTAGCGGGGGGAGCAATGAGCAGTTCTTC; CDR3: CASSLGPSGGSNEQFF
J: TRBJ1-2; size: -; V: TRBV30; D: -; DNA: TGTGCCTGGAGTGTACGGGCTGGGGGGGGCTACACCTTC; CDR3: CAWSVRAGGGYTF
J: TRBJ2-7; size: -; V: TRBV9; D: TRBD1; DNA: TGTGCCAGCAGCCCAGGGGACAGGACCTACGAGCAGTACTTC; CDR3: CASSPGDRTYEQYF
J: TRBJ1-2; size: once; V: TRBV2; D: -; DNA: TGTGCCAGCCGGGTTGGGGGCGGCGGCTACACCTTC; CDR3: CASRVGGGGYTF
J: TRBJ2-1; size: few; V: TRBV28; D: -; DNA: TGTGCCAGCAGGGACCCCGGGGGTATACGGGGCAATGAGCAGTTCTTC; CDR3: CASRDPGGIRGNEQFF
J: TRBJ1-5; size: -; V: TRBV19; D: TRBD1; DNA: TGTGCCAGTAGTATCGGCCTTAAGCGGACAGGGGGCAATCAGCCCCAGCATTTT; CDR3: CASSIGLKRTGGNQPQHF
J: TRBJ2-7; size: few; V: TRBV25-1; D: -; DNA: TGTGCCAGCAGTGAGACAGATTACGAGCAGTACTTC; CDR3: CASSETDYEQYF
J: TRBJ2-1; size: -; V: TRBV7-9; D: TRBD1; DNA: TGTGCCAGCAGCTTAGGACAGGGGGCGAATAATGAGCAGTTCTTC; CDR3: CASSLGQGANNEQFF
J: TRBJ2-7; size: -; V: TRBV29-1; D: TRBD1; DNA: TGCAGCGTCCTAGGGACAGGGGGCCAGGGCCACGAGCAGTACTTC; CDR3: CSVLGTGGQGHEQYF
J: TRBJ1-1; size: -; V: TRBV20-1; D: -; DNA: TGCAGTGCTAGAGGTCAGGGAAGGGCTTTCTTT; CDR3: CSARGQGRAFF
J: TRBJ2-4; size: -; V: TRBV5-1; D: TRBD1; DNA: TGCGCCAGCAGCTTGCAGACAGGGGGATGGGACATTCAGTACTTC; CDR3: CASSLQTGGWDIQYF
J: TRBJ1-2; size: -; V: TRBV6-1; D: -; DNA: TGTGCCAGCAGTCCCACAGGAGCTAACTATGGCTACACCTTC; CDR3: CASSPTGANYGYTF
J: TRBJ1-1; size: -; V: TRBV21-1; D: -; DNA: TGTGCCAGCAGCAAAGGGGTAAGGGCAAGGGGGATGAACACTGAAGCTTTCTTT; CDR3: CASSKGVRARGMNTEAFF
J: TRBJ1-3; size: -; V: TRBV5-6; D: -; DNA: TGTGCCAGCAGCTTGTATGTCTCTGGAAACACCATATATTTT; CDR3: CASSLYVSGNTIYF
J: TRBJ2-3; size: once; V: TRBV19; D: TRBD2; DNA: TGTGCCAGTAGTATGGGAGGGCCCGCAGATACGCAGTATTTT; CDR3: CASSMGGPADTQYF
J: TRBJ1-2; size: few; V: TRBV7-2; D: -; DNA: TGTGCCAGCAGTCCTCCAGGGGTCTATGGCTACACCTTC; CDR3: CASSPPGVYGYTF
J: TRBJ2-2; size: once; V: TRBV4-1; D: TRBD1; DNA: TGCGCCAGCAGCCCCCTTGGGACAGGGGGAAACACCGGGGAGCTGTTTTTT; CDR3: CASSPLGTGGNTGELFF
J: TRBJ2-2; size: once; V: TRBV19; D: -; DNA: TGTGCCAGTACCCCCTCAGGCGGGGAGCTGTTTTTT; CDR3: CASTPSGGELFF
J: TRBJ2-2; size: -; V: TRBV27; D: -; DNA: TGTGCCAGCAGTCCCAATGGGGGCTTCACCGGGGAGCTGTTTTTT; CDR3: CASSPNGGFTGELFF
J: TRBJ2-3; size: few; V: TRBV6-1; D: TRBD2; DNA: TGTGCCAGCAGTGGGACTAGCGGGGGGGCAGATACGCAGTATTTT; CDR3: CASSGTSGGADTQYF
J: TRBJ1-1; size: -; V: TRBV4-3; D: -; DNA: TGCGCCAGCAGCCGAAGGGTGGGCGAGGGTACTGAAGCTTTCTTT; CDR3: CASSRRVGEGTEAFF
J: TRBJ2-7; size: -; V: TRBV10-3; D: -; DNA: TGTGCCATCGGCAGAAACAGCTCCTACGAGCAGTACTTC; CDR3: CAIGRNSSYEQYF
J: TRBJ2-7; size: -; V: TRBV5-1; D: -; DNA: TGCGCCAGCAATGGCAGGGGGGTACACGAGCAGTACTTC; CDR3: CASNGRGVHEQYF
J: TRBJ2-3; size: once; V: TRBV19; D: -; DNA: TGTGCCAGTAGTATTTCGTGGCTGGAGTCCGATACGCAGTATTTT; CDR3: CASSISWLESDTQYF
J: TRBJ1-2; size: few; V: TRBV9; D: TRBD1; DNA: TGTGCCAGCAGCGTAGAGGAATGGGACAGATCTAACTATGGCTACACCTTC; CDR3: CASSVEEWDRSNYGYTF
J: TRBJ1-3; size: -; V: TRBV21-1; D: -; DNA: TGTGCCAGCAGCAAAGGCAACAGGGGGCCAGGAAACACCATATATTTT; CDR3: CASSKGNRGPGNTIYF
J: TRBJ2-1; size: -; V: TRBV9; D: TRBD2; DNA: TGTGCCAGCAGCGTAGTTAGCGGGAGCTACAATGAGCAGTTCTTC; CDR3: CASSVVSGSYNEQFF
J: TRBJ1-5; size: -; V: TRBV27; D: -; DNA: TGTGCCAGCAGACAAACCTGGGGGGAACACAATCAGCCCCAGCATTTT; CDR3: CASRQTWGEHNQPQHF
J: TRBJ2-3; size: once; V: TRBV19; D: -; DNA: TGTGCCAGTAGTATAGGGACAGCCCATTTTAACACAGATACGCAGTATTTT; CDR3: CASSIGTAHFNTDTQYF
J: TRBJ2-5; size: -; V: TRBV9; D: TRBD1; DNA: TGTGCCAGCAGCGCCCGGACAGGGCGAGAGACCCAGTACTTC; CDR3: CASSARTGRETQYF
J: TRBJ2-3; size: -; V: TRBV4-3; D: TRBD2; DNA: TGCGCCAGCAGCCCGAATCCCACTAGCGGGGGGATGGGGGATACGCAGTATTTT; CDR3: CASSPNPTSGGMGDTQYF
J: TRBJ1-3; size: -; V: TRBV13; D: TRBD1; DNA: TGTGCCAGCAGCTCGGGGACAGGGGGCGCTGGAAACACCATATATTTT; CDR3: CASSSGTGGAGNTIYF
J: TRBJ1-3; size: -; V: TRBV7-2; D: -; DNA: TGTGCCAGCAGCTTAGTTGGTCGCAGGGCTCTCTCTGGAAACACCATATATTTT; CDR3: CASSLVGRRALSGNTIYF